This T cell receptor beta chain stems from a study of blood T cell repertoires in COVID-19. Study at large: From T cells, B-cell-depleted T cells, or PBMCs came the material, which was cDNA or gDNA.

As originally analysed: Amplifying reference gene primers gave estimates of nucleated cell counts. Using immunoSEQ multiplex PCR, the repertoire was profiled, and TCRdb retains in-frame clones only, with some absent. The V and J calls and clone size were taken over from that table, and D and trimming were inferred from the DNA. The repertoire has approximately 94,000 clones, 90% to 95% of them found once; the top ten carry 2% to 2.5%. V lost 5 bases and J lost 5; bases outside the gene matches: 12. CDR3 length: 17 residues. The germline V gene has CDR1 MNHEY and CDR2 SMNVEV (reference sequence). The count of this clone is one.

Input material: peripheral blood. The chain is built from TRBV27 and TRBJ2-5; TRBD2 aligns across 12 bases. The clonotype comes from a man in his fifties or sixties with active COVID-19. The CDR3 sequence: CASSIAPASGGAETQYF. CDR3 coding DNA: TGTGCCAGCAGTATCGCCCCGGCTAGCGGGGGGGCGGAGACCCAGTACTTC.